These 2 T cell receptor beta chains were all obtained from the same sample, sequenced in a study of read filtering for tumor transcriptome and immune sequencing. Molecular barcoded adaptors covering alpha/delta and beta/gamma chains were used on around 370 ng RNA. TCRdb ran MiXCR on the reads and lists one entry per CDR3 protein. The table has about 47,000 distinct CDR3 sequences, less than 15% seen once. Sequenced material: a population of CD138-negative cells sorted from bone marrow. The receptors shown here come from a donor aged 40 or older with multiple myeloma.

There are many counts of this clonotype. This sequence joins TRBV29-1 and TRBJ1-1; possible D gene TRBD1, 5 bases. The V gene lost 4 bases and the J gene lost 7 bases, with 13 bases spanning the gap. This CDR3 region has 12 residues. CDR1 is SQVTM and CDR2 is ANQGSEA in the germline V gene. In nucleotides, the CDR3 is TGCAGCGTTGGGGGAAAAGGGGTTGAAGCTTTCTTT. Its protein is CSVGGKGVEAFF.

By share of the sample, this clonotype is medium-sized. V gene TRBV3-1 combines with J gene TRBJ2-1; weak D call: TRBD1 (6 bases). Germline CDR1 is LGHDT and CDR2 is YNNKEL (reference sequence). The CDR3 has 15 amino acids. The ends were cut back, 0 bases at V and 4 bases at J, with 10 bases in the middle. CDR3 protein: CASSQDPQGYNEQFF. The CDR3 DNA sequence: TGTGCCAGCAGCCAAGATCCACAGGGTTACAATGAGCAGTTCTTC.